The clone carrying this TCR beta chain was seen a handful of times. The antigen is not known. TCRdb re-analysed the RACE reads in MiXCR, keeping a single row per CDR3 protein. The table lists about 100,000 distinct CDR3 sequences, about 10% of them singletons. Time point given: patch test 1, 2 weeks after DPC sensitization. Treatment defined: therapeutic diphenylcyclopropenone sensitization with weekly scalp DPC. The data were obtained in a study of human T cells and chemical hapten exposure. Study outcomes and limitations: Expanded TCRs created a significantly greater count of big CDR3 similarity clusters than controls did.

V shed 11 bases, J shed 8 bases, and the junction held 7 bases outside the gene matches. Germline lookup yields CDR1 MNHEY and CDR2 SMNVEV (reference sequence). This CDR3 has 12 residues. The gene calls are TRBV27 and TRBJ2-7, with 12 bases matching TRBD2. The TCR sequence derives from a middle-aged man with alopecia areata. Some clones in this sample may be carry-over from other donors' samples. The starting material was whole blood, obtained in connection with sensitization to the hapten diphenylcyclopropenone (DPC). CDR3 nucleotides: TGTGCCGGGCTAGCGGGAGGGCCCCAGCAGTACGTC. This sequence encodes CAGLAGGPQQYV.